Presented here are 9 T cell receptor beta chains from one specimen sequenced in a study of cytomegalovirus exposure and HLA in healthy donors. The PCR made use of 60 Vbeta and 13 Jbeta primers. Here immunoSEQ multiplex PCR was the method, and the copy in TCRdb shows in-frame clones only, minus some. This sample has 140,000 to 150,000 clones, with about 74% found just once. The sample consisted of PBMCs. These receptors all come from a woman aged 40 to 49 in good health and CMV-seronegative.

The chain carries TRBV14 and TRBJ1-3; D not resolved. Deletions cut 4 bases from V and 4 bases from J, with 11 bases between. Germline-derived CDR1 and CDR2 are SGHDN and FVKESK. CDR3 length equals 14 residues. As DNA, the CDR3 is TGTGCCAGCAGCCCCAACACGGGAGGAAACACCATATATTTT. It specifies CASSPNTGGNTIYF. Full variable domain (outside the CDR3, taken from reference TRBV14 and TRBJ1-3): EAGVTQFPSHSVIEKGQTVTLRCDPISGHDNLYWYRRVMGKEIKFLLHFVKESKQDESGMPNNRFLAERTGGTYSTLKVQPAELEDSGVYFCASSPNTGGNTIYFGEGSWLTVV.

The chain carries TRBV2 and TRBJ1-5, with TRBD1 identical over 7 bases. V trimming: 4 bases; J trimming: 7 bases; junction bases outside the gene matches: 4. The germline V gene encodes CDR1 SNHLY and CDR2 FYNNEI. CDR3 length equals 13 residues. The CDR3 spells CASSGTGRQPQHF. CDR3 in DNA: TGTGCCAGCAGTGGGACAGGTAGACAGCCCCAGCATTTT.

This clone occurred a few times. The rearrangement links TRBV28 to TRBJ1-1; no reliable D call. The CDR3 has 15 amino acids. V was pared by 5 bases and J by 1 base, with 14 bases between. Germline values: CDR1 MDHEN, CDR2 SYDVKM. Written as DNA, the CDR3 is TGTGCCAGCAGTCCCGCCGGAGGCCCGAACACTGAAGCTTTCTTT. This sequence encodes CASSPAGGPNTEAFF.

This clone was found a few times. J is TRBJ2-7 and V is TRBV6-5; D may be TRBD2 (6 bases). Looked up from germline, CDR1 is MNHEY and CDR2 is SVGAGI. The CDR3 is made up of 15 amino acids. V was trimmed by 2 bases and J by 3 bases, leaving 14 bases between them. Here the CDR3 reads CASSYQAGTLYEQYF. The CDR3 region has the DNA TGTGCCAGCAGTTACCAAGCCGGGACTCTCTACGAGCAGTACTTC.

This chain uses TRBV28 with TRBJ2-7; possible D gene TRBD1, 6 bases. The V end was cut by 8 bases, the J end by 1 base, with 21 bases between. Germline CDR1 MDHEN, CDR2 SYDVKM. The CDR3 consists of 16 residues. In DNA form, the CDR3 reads TGTGCCAGCTCCTCTCTCCCAGGGGCGCGATCCTACGAGCAGTACTTC. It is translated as CASSSLPGARSYEQYF.

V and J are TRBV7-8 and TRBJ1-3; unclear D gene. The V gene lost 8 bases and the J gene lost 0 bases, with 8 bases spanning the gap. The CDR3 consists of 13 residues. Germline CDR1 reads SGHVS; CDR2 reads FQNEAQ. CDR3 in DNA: TGTGCCAGCTCTTTATACTCTGGAAACACCATATATTTT. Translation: CASSLYSGNTIYF. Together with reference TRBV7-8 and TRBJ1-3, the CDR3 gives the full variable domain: GAGVSQSPRYKVAKRGQDVALRCDPISGHVSLFWYQQALGQGPEFLTYFQNEAQLDKSGLPSDRFFAERPEGSVSTLKIQRTQQEDSAVYLCASSLYSGNTIYFGEGSWLTVV.

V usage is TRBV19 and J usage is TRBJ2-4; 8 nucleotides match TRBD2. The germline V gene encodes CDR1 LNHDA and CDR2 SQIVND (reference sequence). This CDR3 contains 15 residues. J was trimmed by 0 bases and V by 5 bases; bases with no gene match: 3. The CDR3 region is CASSPAGVAKNIQYF. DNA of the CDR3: TGTGCCAGTAGTCCAGCGGGGGTAGCCAAAAACATTCAGTACTTC.

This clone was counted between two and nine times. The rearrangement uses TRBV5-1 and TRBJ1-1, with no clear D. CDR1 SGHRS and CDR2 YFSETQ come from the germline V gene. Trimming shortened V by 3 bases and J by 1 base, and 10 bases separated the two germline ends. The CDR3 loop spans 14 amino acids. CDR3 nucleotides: TGCGCCAGCAGCTCTGTGTTCGGGAACACTGAAGCTTTCTTT. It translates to CASSSVFGNTEAFF.

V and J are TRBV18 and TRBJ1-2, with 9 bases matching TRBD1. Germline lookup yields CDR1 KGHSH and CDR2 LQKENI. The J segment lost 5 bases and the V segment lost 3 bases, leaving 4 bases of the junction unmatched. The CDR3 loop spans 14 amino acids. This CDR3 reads CASSPTGGKYGYTF. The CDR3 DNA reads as TGTGCCAGCTCACCGACAGGGGGTAAATATGGCTACACCTTC.